The clone carrying this T cell receptor beta chain is a singleton in its sample. Its specificity is unknown. This sample was included in a study of PD-1 blockade in mismatch repair-deficient tumors. All patients were mismatch repair deficient, assessed by either PCR or immunohistochemistry. TCRs were sequenced from a few patients responding to pembrolizumab. Clones were read by immunoSEQ multiplex PCR, and TCRdb kept only the in-frame ones, dropping some. The sample has 45,000 to 60,000 clones; roughly 75% are singletons. This CDR3 comprises 13 residues. V was shortened by 1 base and J by 7 bases, with 8 bases between the two germline ends. Germline-derived CDR1 and CDR2 are LGHNA and YNFKEQ. Regarding the study as a whole: Rapid post-treatment expansion, then contraction, generally preceding radiologic response, marked tumor-resident clones.

The clonotype was recovered from an adult with mismatch repair-deficient cancer. The chain uses TRBV4-2 and TRBJ2-1; no firm D call. This specimen consisted of peripheral blood, obtained 4 weeks after starting pembrolizumab. The CDR3 loop reads CASSQVPPNEQFF. The CDR3 DNA reads as TGTGCCAGCAGCCAAGTTCCGCCGAATGAGCAGTTCTTC.